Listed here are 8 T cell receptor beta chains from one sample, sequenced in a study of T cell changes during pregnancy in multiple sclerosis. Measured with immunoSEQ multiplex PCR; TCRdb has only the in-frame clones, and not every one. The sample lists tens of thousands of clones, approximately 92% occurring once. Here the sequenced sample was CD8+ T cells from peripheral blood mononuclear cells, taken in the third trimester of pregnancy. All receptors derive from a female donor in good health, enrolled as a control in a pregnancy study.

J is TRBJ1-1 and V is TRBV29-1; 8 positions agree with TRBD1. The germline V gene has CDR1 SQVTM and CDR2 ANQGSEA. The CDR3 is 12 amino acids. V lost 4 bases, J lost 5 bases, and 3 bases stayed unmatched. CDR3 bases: TGCAGCGTTGGGACAGGGAGGACTGAAGCTTTCTTT. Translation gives CSVGTGRTEAFF.

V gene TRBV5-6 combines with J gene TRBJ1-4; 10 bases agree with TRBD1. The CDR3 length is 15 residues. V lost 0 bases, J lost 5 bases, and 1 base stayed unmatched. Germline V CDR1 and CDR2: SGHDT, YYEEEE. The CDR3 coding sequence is TGTGCCAGCAGCTTGGGGGACAGGGGAAATGAAAAACTGTTTTTT. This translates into CASSLGDRGNEKLFF.

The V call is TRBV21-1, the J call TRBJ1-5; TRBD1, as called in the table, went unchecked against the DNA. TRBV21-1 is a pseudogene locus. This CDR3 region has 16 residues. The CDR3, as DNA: TGTGCCAGCAGCCCCAGGGGGGCAGGGGATAGGAAGCCCCAGCATTTT. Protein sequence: CASSPRGAGDRKPQHF.

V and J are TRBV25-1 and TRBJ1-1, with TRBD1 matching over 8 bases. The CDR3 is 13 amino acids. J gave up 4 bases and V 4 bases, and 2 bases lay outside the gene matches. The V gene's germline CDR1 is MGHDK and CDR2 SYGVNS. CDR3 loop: CASSARGRTEAFF. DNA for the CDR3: TGTGCCAGCAGTGCCAGGGGGCGCACTGAAGCTTTCTTT.

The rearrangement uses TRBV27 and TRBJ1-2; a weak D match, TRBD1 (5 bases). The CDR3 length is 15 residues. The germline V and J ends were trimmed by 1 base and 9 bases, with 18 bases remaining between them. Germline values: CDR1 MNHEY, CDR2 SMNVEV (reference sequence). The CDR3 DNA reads TGTGCCAGCAGTTTATTGGGTCGGGACTACGGGAGCTACACCTTC. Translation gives CASSLLGRDYGSYTF.

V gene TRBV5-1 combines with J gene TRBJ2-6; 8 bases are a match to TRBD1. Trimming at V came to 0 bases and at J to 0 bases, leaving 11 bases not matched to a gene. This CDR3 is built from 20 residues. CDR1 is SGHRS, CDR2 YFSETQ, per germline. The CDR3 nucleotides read TGCGCCAGCAGCTTGGTGCCAGGACAGGGCACCTACTCTGGGGCCAACGTCCTGACTTTC. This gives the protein CASSLVPGQGTYSGANVLTF.

This chain's CDR3 is CASGETSYEQYF. In DNA, the CDR3 is TGTGCCAGCGGGGAGACCTCCTACGAGCAGTACTTC. The V gene is TRBV7-2, the J gene TRBJ2-7; possible D gene TRBD2, 5 bases. Germline V gives CDR1 SGHTA, CDR2 FQGNSA. Between the trimmed V and J ends, which lost 8 bases and 0 bases, there was a span of 8 bases. The CDR3 is made up of 12 amino acids.

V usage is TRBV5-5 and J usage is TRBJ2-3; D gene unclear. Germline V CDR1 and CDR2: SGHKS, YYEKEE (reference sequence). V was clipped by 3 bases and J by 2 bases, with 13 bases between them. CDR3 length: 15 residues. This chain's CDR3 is CASSWSYKLTDTQYF. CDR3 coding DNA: TGTGCCAGCAGCTGGAGCTACAAGCTCACAGATACGCAGTATTTT.